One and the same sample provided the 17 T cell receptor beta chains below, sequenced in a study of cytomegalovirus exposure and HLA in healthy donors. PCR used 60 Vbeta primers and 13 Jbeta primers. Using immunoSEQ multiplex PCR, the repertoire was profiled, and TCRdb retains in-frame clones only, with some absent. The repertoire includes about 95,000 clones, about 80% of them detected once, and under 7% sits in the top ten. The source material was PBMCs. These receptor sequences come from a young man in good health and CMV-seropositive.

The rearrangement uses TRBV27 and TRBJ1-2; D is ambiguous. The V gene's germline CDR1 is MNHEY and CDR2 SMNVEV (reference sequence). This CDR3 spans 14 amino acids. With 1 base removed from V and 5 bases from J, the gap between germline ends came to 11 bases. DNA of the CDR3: TGTGCCAGCAGTTTATTGGGCGGCGGGTATGGCTACACCTTC. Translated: CASSLLGGGYGYTF.

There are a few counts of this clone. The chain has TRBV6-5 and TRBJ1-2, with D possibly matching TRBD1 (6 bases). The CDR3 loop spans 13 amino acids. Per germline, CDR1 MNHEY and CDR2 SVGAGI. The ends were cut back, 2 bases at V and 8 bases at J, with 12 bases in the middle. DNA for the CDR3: TGTGCCAGCAGTTACATCACAGGGCCAGGCTACACCTTC. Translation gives CASSYITGPGYTF.

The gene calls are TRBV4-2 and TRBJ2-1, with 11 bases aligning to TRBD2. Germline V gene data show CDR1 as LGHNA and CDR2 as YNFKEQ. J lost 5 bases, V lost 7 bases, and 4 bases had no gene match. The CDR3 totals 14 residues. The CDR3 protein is CASTPGLADNEQFF. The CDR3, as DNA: TGTGCCAGCACTCCGGGACTAGCGGACAATGAGCAGTTCTTC.

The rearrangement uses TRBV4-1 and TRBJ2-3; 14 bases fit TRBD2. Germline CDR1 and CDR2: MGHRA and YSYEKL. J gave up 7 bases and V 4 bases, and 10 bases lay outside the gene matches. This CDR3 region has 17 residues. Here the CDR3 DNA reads TGCGCCAGCAGCCCAACGACTAGCGGGGGGGCTCACAATACGCAGTATTTT. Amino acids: CASSPTTSGGAHNTQYF.

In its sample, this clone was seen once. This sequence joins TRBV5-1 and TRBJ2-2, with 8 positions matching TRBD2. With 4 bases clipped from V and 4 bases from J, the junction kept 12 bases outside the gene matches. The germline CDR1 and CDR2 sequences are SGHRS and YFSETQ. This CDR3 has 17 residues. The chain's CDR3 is CASSALGAGGPTGELFF. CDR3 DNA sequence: TGCGCCAGCAGCGCCCTAGGGGCGGGAGGACCCACCGGGGAGCTGTTTTTT.

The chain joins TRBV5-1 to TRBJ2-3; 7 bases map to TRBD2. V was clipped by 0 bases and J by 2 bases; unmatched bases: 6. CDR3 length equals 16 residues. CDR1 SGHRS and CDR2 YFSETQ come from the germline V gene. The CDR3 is CASSLVAGVDTDTQYF. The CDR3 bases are TGCGCCAGCAGCTTGGTTGCGGGAGTCGACACAGATACGCAGTATTTT.

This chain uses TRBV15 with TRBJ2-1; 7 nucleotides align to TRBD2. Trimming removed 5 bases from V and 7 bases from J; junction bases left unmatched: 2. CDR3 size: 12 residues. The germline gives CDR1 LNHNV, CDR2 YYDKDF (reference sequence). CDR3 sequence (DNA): TGTGCCACCAGCGGGGGGGGGAATGAGCAGTTCTTC. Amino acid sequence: CATSGGGNEQFF.

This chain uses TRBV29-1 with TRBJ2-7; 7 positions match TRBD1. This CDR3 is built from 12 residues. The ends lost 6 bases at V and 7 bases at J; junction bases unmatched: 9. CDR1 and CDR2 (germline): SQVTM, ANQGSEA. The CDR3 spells CSVPIGDSEQYF. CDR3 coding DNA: TGCAGCGTCCCTATCGGGGACAGTGAGCAGTACTTC.

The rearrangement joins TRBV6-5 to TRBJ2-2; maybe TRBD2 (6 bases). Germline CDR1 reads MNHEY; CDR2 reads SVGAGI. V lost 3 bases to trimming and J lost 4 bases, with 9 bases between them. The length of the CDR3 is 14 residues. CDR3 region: CASSYGGVTGELFF. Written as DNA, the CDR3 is TGTGCCAGCAGTTATGGAGGGGTCACCGGGGAGCTGTTTTTT.

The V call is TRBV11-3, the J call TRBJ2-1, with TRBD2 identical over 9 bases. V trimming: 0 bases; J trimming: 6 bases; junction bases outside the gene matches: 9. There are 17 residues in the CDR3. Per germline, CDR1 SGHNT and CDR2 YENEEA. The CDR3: CASSLDWRRGGLNEQFF. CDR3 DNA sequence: TGTGCCAGCAGCTTAGATTGGCGGCGGGGGGGCCTCAATGAGCAGTTCTTC.

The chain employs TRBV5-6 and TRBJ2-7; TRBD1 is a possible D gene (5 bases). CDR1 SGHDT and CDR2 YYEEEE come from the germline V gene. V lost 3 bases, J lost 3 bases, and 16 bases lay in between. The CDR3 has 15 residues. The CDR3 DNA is TGTGCCAGCAGCTCTAATAACAGGTACCTCTACGAGCAGTACTTC. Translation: CASSSNNRYLYEQYF.

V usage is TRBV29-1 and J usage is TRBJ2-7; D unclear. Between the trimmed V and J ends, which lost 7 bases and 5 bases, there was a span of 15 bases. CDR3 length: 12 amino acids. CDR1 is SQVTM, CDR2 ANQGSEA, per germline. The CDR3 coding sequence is TGCAGCGCGCTACAGCCTTTCCACGAGCAGTACTTC. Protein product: CSALQPFHEQYF.

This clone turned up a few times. CDR3 protein: CASSLEGTGGFIAFF. CDR3 nucleotide sequence: TGCGCCAGCAGCTTGGAGGGGACAGGGGGCTTTATAGCTTTCTTT. This chain connects TRBV5-1 to TRBJ1-1; 12 bases line up with TRBD1. The CDR3 consists of 15 residues. Germline CDR1 SGHRS, CDR2 YFSETQ. Trimming removed 0 bases from V and 10 bases from J; junction bases left unmatched: 7.

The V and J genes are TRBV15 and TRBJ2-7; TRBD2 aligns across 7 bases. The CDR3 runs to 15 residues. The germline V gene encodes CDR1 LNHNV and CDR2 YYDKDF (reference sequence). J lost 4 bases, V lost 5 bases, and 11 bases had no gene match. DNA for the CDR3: TGTGCCACCAGCCCGGGAGGATTTCAAATGTACGAGCAGTACTTC. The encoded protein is CATSPGGFQMYEQYF.

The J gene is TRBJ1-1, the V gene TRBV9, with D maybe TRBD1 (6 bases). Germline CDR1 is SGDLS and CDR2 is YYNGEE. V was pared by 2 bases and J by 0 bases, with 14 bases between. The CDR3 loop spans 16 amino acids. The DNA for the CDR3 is TGTGCCAGCAGCGTGACGGGACAATTAATGAACACTGAAGCTTTCTTT. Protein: CASSVTGQLMNTEAFF.

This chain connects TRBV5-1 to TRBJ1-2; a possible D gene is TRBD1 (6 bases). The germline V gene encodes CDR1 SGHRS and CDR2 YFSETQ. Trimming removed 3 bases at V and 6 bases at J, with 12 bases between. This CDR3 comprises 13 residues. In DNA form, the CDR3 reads TGCGCCAGCAGCTCTGAGGCAGGGGATGGCTACACCTTC. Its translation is CASSSEAGDGYTF. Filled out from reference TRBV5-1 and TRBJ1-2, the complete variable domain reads KAGVTQTPRYLIKTRGQQVTLSCSPISGHRSVSWYQQTPGQGLQFLFEYFSETQRNKGNFPGRFSGRQFSNSRSEMNVSTLELGDSALYLCASSSEAGDGYTFGSGTRLTVV.

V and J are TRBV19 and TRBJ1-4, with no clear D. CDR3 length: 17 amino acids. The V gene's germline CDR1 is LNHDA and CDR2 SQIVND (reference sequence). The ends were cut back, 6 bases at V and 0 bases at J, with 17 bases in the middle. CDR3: CASSRGGLTATNEKLFF. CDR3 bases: TGTGCCAGTAGCCGGGGAGGGCTCACTGCAACTAATGAAAAACTGTTTTTT.